A selection of T cell receptor beta chains follows, all from one sample in a study of shared clonotypes between healthy human individuals. Method: immunoSEQ multiplex PCR; TCRdb's copy keeps in-frame clones and lacks some. This sample has roughly 2.4 million clones, with roughly 95% found just once. Sequencing used naive CD4+ T cells sorted from blood. These receptors were collected from a man aged 18 to 30 in good health. The CDR3 runs from the conserved cysteine through the conserved F or W. Each record gives: J gene, V gene, clone size, D gene, CDR3 DNA, CDR3 protein. The D gene is left open where the match is weak. Rows give clone size only sometimes, using once, few, many, or a class for an expanded clone.

J gene: TRBJ2-1; V gene: TRBV4-1; clone size: .; D gene: .; CDR3 DNA: TGCGCCAGCAGCCAAGATGGAGACAATGAGCAGTTCTTC; CDR3 protein: CASSQDGDNEQFF
J gene: TRBJ1-5; V gene: TRBV25-1; clone size: .; D gene: .; CDR3 DNA: TGTGCCAGCGCCCCTCGAGGGGTTCAGCCCCAGCATTTT; CDR3 protein: CASAPRGVQPQHF
J gene: TRBJ2-6; V gene: TRBV7-3; clone size: .; D gene: .; CDR3 DNA: TGTGCCAGCAGCCCAAGACAAGCGCTAAGCTCTGGGGCCAACGTCCTGACTTTC; CDR3 protein: CASSPRQALSSGANVLTF
J gene: TRBJ2-5; V gene: TRBV11-2; clone size: .; D gene: .; CDR3 DNA: TGTGCCAGCAGCTCAGGCCAGGGGATGGGAGAGACCCAGTACTTC; CDR3 protein: CASSSGQGMGETQYF
J gene: TRBJ2-6; V gene: TRBV10-3; clone size: once; D gene: TRBD2; CDR3 DNA: TGTGCCACCAAGGACGGGGGGACTGGGGCCAACGTCCTGACTTTC; CDR3 protein: CATKDGGTGANVLTF
J gene: TRBJ2-7; V gene: TRBV29-1; clone size: .; D gene: .; CDR3 DNA: TGCAGCGTTGAAGGGCCCGGGATCACCTACGAGCAGTACTTC; CDR3 protein: CSVEGPGITYEQYF
J gene: TRBJ1-5; V gene: TRBV30; clone size: .; D gene: .; CDR3 DNA: TGTGCCTGGGGGACTGGAAATCAGCCCCAGCATTTT; CDR3 protein: CAWGTGNQPQHF
J gene: TRBJ1-2; V gene: TRBV7-9; clone size: .; D gene: TRBD1; CDR3 DNA: TGTGCCAGCAGCCCTTCGGGACAGGGGAATGGCTACACCTTC; CDR3 protein: CASSPSGQGNGYTF
J gene: TRBJ2-7; V gene: TRBV6-1; clone size: .; D gene: TRBD2; CDR3 DNA: TGTGCCACCCGGACTAGCGGGGCCCACGAGCAGTACTTC; CDR3 protein: CATRTSGAHEQYF
J gene: TRBJ1-2; V gene: TRBV18; clone size: .; D gene: .; CDR3 DNA: TGTGCCAGCTCACCTTCTACCGGTAACTATGGCTACACCTTC; CDR3 protein: CASSPSTGNYGYTF
J gene: TRBJ2-3; V gene: TRBV14; clone size: .; D gene: TRBD2; CDR3 DNA: TGTGCCAGCAGTCCCCTAGGACTAGCAACTGATACGCAGTATTTT; CDR3 protein: CASSPLGLATDTQYF
J gene: TRBJ2-1; V gene: TRBV10-1; clone size: .; D gene: .; CDR3 DNA: TGCGCCAGCAGTGAGTCGGCTCTGCGGGTCGATGAGCAGTTCTTC; CDR3 protein: CASSESALRVDEQFF
J gene: TRBJ1-6; V gene: TRBV11-2; clone size: .; D gene: .; CDR3 DNA: TGTGCCAGCAGCTTGGGGGGATCACCCCTCCACTTT; CDR3 protein: CASSLGGSPLHF
J gene: TRBJ1-1; V gene: TRBV11-2; clone size: once; D gene: .; CDR3 DNA: TGTGCCAGCAGCTTAGGAGGCCACCCCCAGAACACTGAAGCTTTCTTT; CDR3 protein: CASSLGGHPQNTEAFF
J gene: TRBJ1-1; V gene: TRBV18; clone size: .; D gene: TRBD1; CDR3 DNA: TGTGCCAGCTCACCGCAACAGGGGGATAACACTGAAGCTTTCTTT; CDR3 protein: CASSPQQGDNTEAFF
J gene: TRBJ2-3; V gene: TRBV18; clone size: .; D gene: .; CDR3 DNA: TGTGCCAGCTCACCAAGCACAGATACGCAGTATTTT; CDR3 protein: CASSPSTDTQYF
J gene: TRBJ2-7; V gene: TRBV28; clone size: .; D gene: .; CDR3 DNA: TGTGCCAGCAGTTTGGGCGGGGAGGCCGCCTACGAGCAGTACTTC; CDR3 protein: CASSLGGEAAYEQYF
J gene: TRBJ2-4; V gene: TRBV4-2; clone size: few; D gene: .; CDR3 DNA: TGTGCCAGCAGCCGATCGACTAGTAACGGCATTCAGTACTTC; CDR3 protein: CASSRSTSNGIQYF
J gene: TRBJ2-2; V gene: TRBV5-1; clone size: .; D gene: .; CDR3 DNA: TGCGCCAGCAGCTTAGACACCTCGAACACCGGGGAGCTGTTTTTT; CDR3 protein: CASSLDTSNTGELFF
J gene: TRBJ1-6; V gene: TRBV19; clone size: .; D gene: TRBD1; CDR3 DNA: TGTGCCAGTAGTAGGGACAGGGACTATAATTCACCCCTCCACTTT; CDR3 protein: CASSRDRDYNSPLHF
J gene: TRBJ2-3; V gene: TRBV7-2; clone size: .; D gene: .; CDR3 DNA: TGTGCCAGCAGCTTAGGGAGTAACATCGGGAAGGATACGCAGTATTTT; CDR3 protein: CASSLGSNIGKDTQYF
J gene: TRBJ2-3; V gene: TRBV30; clone size: .; D gene: .; CDR3 DNA: TGTGCCTGGACCGATACCGCGGGGGCCCTCACAGATACGCAGTATTTT; CDR3 protein: CAWTDTAGALTDTQYF
J gene: TRBJ1-5; V gene: TRBV2; clone size: once; D gene: .; CDR3 DNA: TGTGCCAGCAGCGACGAGGGGAGGGTTGGCAATCAGCCCCAGCATTTT; CDR3 protein: CASSDEGRVGNQPQHF
J gene: TRBJ2-7; V gene: TRBV5-1; clone size: .; D gene: .; CDR3 DNA: TGCGCCAGCGCCATGAGGGGTCCTAACGAGCAGTACTTC; CDR3 protein: CASAMRGPNEQYF
J gene: TRBJ2-7; V gene: TRBV10-3; clone size: once; D gene: TRBD1; CDR3 DNA: TGTGCCATCAGTGAGCCCGGCCGGGCAGATCGACAGGGTGACTTCTACGAGCAGTACTTC; CDR3 protein: CAISEPGRADRQGDFYEQYF
J gene: TRBJ2-1; V gene: TRBV20-1; clone size: .; D gene: .; CDR3 DNA: TGCAGTGTAAGGAGGGATACTGAGCAGTTCTTC; CDR3 protein: CSVRRDTEQFF
J gene: TRBJ2-7; V gene: TRBV7-2; clone size: .; D gene: .; CDR3 DNA: TGTGCCAGCAGCTTAAGTCAGGGGCAGATGTACGAGCAGTACTTC; CDR3 protein: CASSLSQGQMYEQYF
J gene: TRBJ1-1; V gene: TRBV7-2; clone size: .; D gene: .; CDR3 DNA: TGTGCCAGCAGCTTCAGTCTGGTCACTGAAGCTTTCTTT; CDR3 protein: CASSFSLVTEAFF
J gene: TRBJ1-1; V gene: TRBV18; clone size: .; D gene: TRBD1; CDR3 DNA: TGTGCCAGCTCAACAACAGGGGACACTGAAGCTTTCTTT; CDR3 protein: CASSTTGDTEAFF
J gene: TRBJ2-2; V gene: TRBV28; clone size: .; D gene: TRBD1; CDR3 DNA: TGTGCCAGCAGTTTAAAATTAGGGGGCAACACCGGGGAGCTGTTTTTT; CDR3 protein: CASSLKLGGNTGELFF
J gene: TRBJ2-2; V gene: TRBV5-1; clone size: .; D gene: TRBD1; CDR3 DNA: TGCGCCAGCAGTACCGGGACAGGAAAATCCGGGGAGCTGTTTTTT; CDR3 protein: CASSTGTGKSGELFF
J gene: TRBJ2-1; V gene: TRBV5-1; clone size: .; D gene: .; CDR3 DNA: TGCGCCAGCAGCTTGGGGCAGACTTCCTACAATGAGCAGTTCTTC; CDR3 protein: CASSLGQTSYNEQFF
J gene: TRBJ1-2; V gene: TRBV4-2; clone size: .; D gene: .; CDR3 DNA: TGTGCCAGCAGCCAAGGGGCATCGAAAACTTATGGCTACACCTTC; CDR3 protein: CASSQGASKTYGYTF